The clone carrying this TCR beta chain was recorded at least ten times. Its matching antigen is unknown. The sample originates from a study of response to subunit inactivated influenza vaccine. V dropped 8 bases and J dropped 4 bases, with 14 bases sitting between them. This CDR3 is 13 amino acids long. In germline, CDR1 is MNHNS, CDR2 SASEGT. Study-wide findings and caveats: Each seasonal influenza vaccination recruits few new T cells, the authors suggested.

TCRdb reanalysed the RT-PCR reads using MiXCR and keeps one entry per CDR3 protein. The data contain about 480,000 distinct CDR3 sequences, approximately 11% of them seen just once; the ten biggest clones take up over 9.5%. This TCR derives from a man aged 50 or older who received an inactivated influenza vaccine. V usage is TRBV6-1 and J usage is TRBJ2-5; possibly TRBD2 for D (5 bases). The starting material was PBMCs from blood, obtained 40 to 50 days after vaccination. The chain's CDR3 is CASSFGKRETQYF. CDR3 nucleotide sequence: TGTGCCAGCTCGTTCGGGAAGAGAGAGACCCAGTACTTC.